These 31 T cell receptor beta chains were all obtained from the same sample, sequenced in a study of cytomegalovirus exposure and HLA in healthy donors. The PCR contained 60 Vbeta and 13 Jbeta primers. Here immunoSEQ multiplex PCR was the method, and the copy in TCRdb shows in-frame clones only, minus some. The sample shows approximately 150,000 clones, and approximately 1% sits with its ten largest clones. The sequenced material came from PBMCs. The receptors stem from a male donor in good health and CMV-seronegative.

V and J are TRBV18 and TRBJ1-5; TRBD1 matches 10 bases. Trimming at V came to 3 bases and at J to 7 bases, leaving 6 bases not matched to a gene. The CDR3 is 15 residues long. From germline, CDR1 is KGHSH and CDR2 LQKENI. CDR3 residues: CASSPSGQGTQPQHF. CDR3 in DNA: TGTGCCAGCTCACCGTCGGGACAGGGGACCCAGCCCCAGCATTTT.

This rearrangement joins TRBV15 to TRBJ2-7; 9 bases are a match to TRBD2. After removal of 4 bases from V and 3 bases from J, the junction contained 4 bases not matched to a gene. The CDR3 covers 14 residues. The V gene's germline CDR1 is LNHNV and CDR2 YYDKDF (reference sequence). For the CDR3, the DNA is TGTGCCACCAGCATTGGCGGGAGGGGCTACGAGCAGTACTTC. Translation: CATSIGGRGYEQYF.

V and J are TRBV7-2 and TRBJ1-1; D remains ambiguous. The CDR3 sequence is 17 residues long. Per germline, CDR1 SGHTA and CDR2 FQGNSA. V was shortened by 3 bases and J by 1 base, with 18 bases between the two germline ends. The CDR3 DNA sequence: TGTGCCAGCAGCTTCCTCGACACCACGTACACGAACACTGAAGCTTTCTTT. Encoded protein: CASSFLDTTYTNTEAFF.

The genes are TRBV6-1 and TRBJ2-3; TRBD1 aligns across 9 bases. This CDR3 has 15 residues. V gave up 5 bases and J gave up 3 bases; unmatched junction bases: 6. Germline V gene sequence: CDR1 MNHNS, CDR2 SASEGT. CDR3 sequence: CASSKQGAYTDTQYF. In nucleotides, the CDR3 is TGTGCCAGCAGTAAACAGGGGGCATATACAGATACGCAGTATTTT.

This sequence joins TRBV7-6 and TRBJ2-7, with TRBD2 identical over 11 bases. V shed 3 bases and J 2 bases; nucleotides not matched to a gene: 6. The germline V gene encodes CDR1 SGHVS and CDR2 FNYEAQ. The CDR3 is 16 residues long. CDR3 sequence: CASSLSGTSGTYEQYF. CDR3 in DNA: TGTGCCAGCAGCTTGTCCGGGACTAGCGGCACCTACGAGCAGTACTTC. The full variable domain, its missing parts supplied by reference TRBV7-6 and TRBJ2-7, is GAGVSQSPRYKVTKRGQDVALRCDPISGHVSLYWYRQALGQGPEFLTYFNYEAQQDKSGLPNDRFSAERPEGSISTLTIQRTEQRDSAMYRCASSLSGTSGTYEQYFGPGTRLTVT.

This rearrangement joins TRBV29-1 to TRBJ2-1, with 10 bases lining up with TRBD1. V lost 5 bases and J lost 6; bases outside the gene matches: 4. The germline CDR1 and CDR2 sequences are SQVTM and ANQGSEA. The CDR3 contains 13 residues. CDR3 residues: CSVRDRGFNEQFF. CDR3 bases: TGCAGCGTTAGGGACAGGGGTTTCAATGAGCAGTTCTTC.

The chain joins TRBV11-3 to TRBJ2-2; possible D gene TRBD2, 6 bases. The CDR3 contains 15 residues. In germline, CDR1 is SGHNT, CDR2 YENEEA. Trimming stripped 5 bases from V and 1 base from J, with 11 bases between. In nucleotides, the CDR3 is TGTGCCAGCAGCCAATACGGGGGGAACACCGGGGAGCTGTTTTTT. It yields the protein CASSQYGGNTGELFF.

The chain joins TRBV9 to TRBJ2-2, with D unclear. The CDR3 length is 14 residues. V shed 4 bases and J shed 4 bases, with 11 bases lying between them. CDR1 is SGDLS, CDR2 YYNGEE, per germline. The CDR3 is CASSSRQATGELFF. The CDR3 bases are TGTGCCAGCAGCTCACGTCAGGCCACCGGGGAGCTGTTTTTT.

The V gene is TRBV29-1, the J gene TRBJ2-1; D gene unclear. CDR3 length equals 14 residues. Germline V gene data show CDR1 as SQVTM and CDR2 as ANQGSEA. Trimming removed 4 bases at V and 0 bases at J, with 10 bases between. CDR3 residues: CSVVRESSYNEQFF. DNA for the CDR3: TGCAGCGTTGTACGAGAAAGCTCCTACAATGAGCAGTTCTTC.

The V call is TRBV6-5, the J call TRBJ2-1; D gene ambiguous. The CDR3 spans 14 residues. The germline V and J ends were trimmed by 1 base and 9 bases, with 13 bases remaining between them. Per germline, CDR1 MNHEY and CDR2 SVGAGI. The CDR3 sequence is CASSYFGPSGEQFF. DNA for the CDR3: TGTGCCAGCAGTTACTTTGGTCCGTCGGGTGAGCAGTTCTTC.

The chain employs TRBV28 and TRBJ2-1; 9 bases agree with TRBD1. CDR1 and CDR2 from the germline V gene are MDHEN and SYDVKM. The trim removed 2 bases at V and 16 bases at J, leaving 18 bases unmatched. The CDR3 covers 16 residues. Here the CDR3 DNA reads TGTGCCAGCAGTTTACCGGGACAGGGCGGCAGCCAAGAGGGCTTCTTC. This gives the protein CASSLPGQGGSQEGFF.

V gene TRBV7-9 combines with J gene TRBJ1-4; 9 bases align to TRBD1. Germline trimming cut 3 bases from V and 4 bases from J; bases unmatched to any gene: 3. The CDR3 extends over 15 amino acids. CDR1 is SEHNR, CDR2 FQNEAQ, per germline (reference sequence). CDR3 nucleotide sequence: TGTGCCAGCAGCTTTGGGACAGGGTTTAATGAAAAACTGTTTTTT. Its translation: CASSFGTGFNEKLFF.

V usage is TRBV18 and J usage is TRBJ1-3; no reliable D call. The V and J ends lost 2 bases and 0 bases respectively, with 8 bases between them. The CDR3 has 15 residues. Germline loops: CDR1 KGHSH, CDR2 LQKENI. In DNA form, the CDR3 reads TGTGCCAGCTCACCAATAGCGAGCTCTGGAAACACCATATATTTT. Its protein product is CASSPIASSGNTIYF.

The chain links TRBV4-2 to TRBJ2-5, with 8 nucleotides matching TRBD2. The germline gives CDR1 LGHNA, CDR2 YNFKEQ. V lost 3 bases to trimming and J lost 2 bases; unmatched junction nucleotides: 2. The CDR3 covers 14 residues. The chain's CDR3 is CASSHSGIQETQYF. In DNA, the CDR3 is TGTGCCAGCAGCCATAGCGGGATACAAGAGACCCAGTACTTC.

The V call is TRBV7-2, the J call TRBJ1-5; weak D call: TRBD1 (5 bases). Trimming cost V 5 bases and J 7 bases, with 12 bases left between them. The length of the CDR3 is 13 residues. Germline CDR1 is SGHTA and CDR2 is FQGNSA. As DNA, the CDR3 is TGTGCCAGCAGCGGAGACAGACTCCAGCCCCAGCATTTT. Amino acid sequence: CASSGDRLQPQHF. Full variable domain (missing parts from reference TRBV7-2 and TRBJ1-5): GAGVSQSPSNKVTEKGKDVELRCDPISGHTALYWYRQSLGQGLEFLIYFQGNSAPDKSGLPSDRFSAERTGGSVSTLTIQRTQQEDSAVYLCASSGDRLQPQHFGDGTRLSIL.

This chain's CDR3 is CASSYRELMDEQFF. CDR3 nucleotides: TGTGCCAGCAGTTACCGGGAACTCATGGATGAGCAGTTCTTC. V gene TRBV7-9 combines with J gene TRBJ2-1; TRBD2 might be the D (5 bases). From germline, CDR1 is SEHNR and CDR2 FQNEAQ (reference sequence). The CDR3 has 14 residues. V lost 6 bases and J 8 bases, leaving 17 bases between the germline ends. Based on the CDR3 plus reference TRBV7-9 and TRBJ2-1, the full variable domain is DTGVSQNPRHKITKRGQNVTFRCDPISEHNRLYWYRQTLGQGPEFLTYFQNEAQLEKSRLLSDRFSAERPKGSFSTLEIQRTEQGDSAMYLCASSYRELMDEQFFGPGTRLTVL.

The chain links TRBV2 to TRBJ1-1; no clear D. The CDR3 sequence is 15 residues long. Germline V gene lookup returns CDR1 SNHLY and CDR2 FYNNEI. With 3 bases removed from V and 3 bases from J, the gap between germline ends came to 14 bases. The CDR3 nucleotides are TGTGCCAGCAGTGAGAGAACAAGCGGGCACACTGAAGCTTTCTTT. Residues: CASSERTSGHTEAFF.

CDR3 sequence reads: CASSQDEGTGSFYGYTF. The CDR3, as DNA: TGTGCCAGCAGCCAAGATGAGGGGACAGGGAGCTTCTATGGCTACACCTTC. The rearrangement joins TRBV4-2 to TRBJ1-2; TRBD1 agrees at 9 bases. The ends lost 0 bases at V and 4 bases at J; junction bases unmatched: 9. From germline, CDR1 is LGHNA and CDR2 YNFKEQ. CDR3 length: 17 residues.

The J gene is TRBJ2-3, the V gene TRBV7-9, with D hard to call. The CDR3 totals 12 residues. Trimming took 6 bases from V and 0 from J, leaving 4 bases between them. The germline gives CDR1 SEHNR, CDR2 FQNEAQ (reference sequence). The DNA of the CDR3 is TGTGCCAGCAGTCTGAGCACAGATACGCAGTATTTT. Protein product: CASSLSTDTQYF.

The V and J genes are TRBV5-6 and TRBJ1-5; the match to TRBD1 covers 8 bases. The germline gives CDR1 SGHDT, CDR2 YYEEEE. V was pared by 1 base and J by 3 bases, with 3 bases of the junction left unmatched. This CDR3 is built from 15 residues. CDR3 in amino acids: CASSLLQGVNQPQHF. The DNA of the CDR3 is TGTGCCAGCAGCTTGTTACAGGGGGTCAATCAGCCCCAGCATTTT.

The J gene is TRBJ1-1, the V gene TRBV6-1; possibly TRBD1 for D (5 bases). Trimming removed 4 bases at V and 6 bases at J, with 15 bases between. CDR1 is MNHNS and CDR2 is SASEGT in the germline V gene. The CDR3 length is 14 residues. CDR3 loop: CASSGVGGRAEAFF. The CDR3 DNA is TGTGCCAGCAGTGGGGTCGGGGGGAGGGCTGAAGCTTTCTTT.

The chain couples TRBV28 to TRBJ1-4, with 7 bases matching TRBD1. Germline V CDR1 and CDR2: MDHEN, SYDVKM. The CDR3 extends over 15 amino acids. V was clipped by 7 bases and J by 3 bases; unmatched bases: 8. The CDR3 DNA sequence: TGTGCCAGCACCAAGAGGGGACAGCCTAATGAAAAACTGTTTTTT. Translated: CASTKRGQPNEKLFF.

V usage is TRBV5-1 and J usage is TRBJ2-7, with D perhaps matching TRBD1 (6 bases). V was cut by 2 bases and J by 4 bases, with 16 bases left in between. The germline CDR1 and CDR2 sequences are SGHRS and YFSETQ. The CDR3 is 15 amino acids. CDR3 sequence: CASSFKGGEKYEQYF. CDR3 coding DNA: TGCGCCAGCAGCTTCAAAGGGGGAGAGAAGTACGAGCAGTACTTC. Together with reference TRBV5-1 and TRBJ2-7, the CDR3 gives the full variable domain: KAGVTQTPRYLIKTRGQQVTLSCSPISGHRSVSWYQQTPGQGLQFLFEYFSETQRNKGNFPGRFSGRQFSNSRSEMNVSTLELGDSALYLCASSFKGGEKYEQYFGPGTRLTVT.

V and J are TRBV7-9 and TRBJ2-4, with TRBD1 matching 7 bases. CDR1 is SEHNR, CDR2 FQNEAQ, per germline (reference sequence). Trimming cost V 5 bases and J 1 base; bases outside gene matches: 11. There are 17 residues in the CDR3. The CDR3 loop reads CASSPETGTNAKNIQYF. The CDR3 region has the DNA TGTGCCAGCAGCCCAGAGACAGGGACCAACGCCAAAAACATTCAGTACTTC.

The chain employs TRBV11-1 and TRBJ2-5; D may be TRBD1 (5 bases). V shed 2 bases and J shed 5 bases, with 18 bases lying between them. Germline values: CDR1 SGHAT, CDR2 FQDESV (reference sequence). The CDR3 length is 16 residues. The chain's CDR3 is CASSLLSRAGQETQYF. As DNA, the CDR3 is TGTGCCAGCAGCTTATTGAGCAGGGCCGGGCAGGAGACCCAGTACTTC. Variable domain in full (rest from reference TRBV11-1 and TRBJ2-5): EAEVAQSPRYKITEKSQAVAFWCDPISGHATLYWYRQILGQGPELLVQFQDESVVDDSQLPKDRFSAERLKGVDSTLKIQPAELGDSAMYLCASSLLSRAGQETQYFGPGTRLLVL.

V and J are TRBV27 and TRBJ1-1; TRBD1 is a possible D gene (6 bases). The CDR3 is 17 amino acids. The V end lost 5 bases, the J end lost 0 bases, and 19 bases lay between the germline ends. Germline CDR1 MNHEY, CDR2 SMNVEV (reference sequence). The CDR3 sequence: CASSPIQGMGMNTEAFF. CDR3 nucleotide sequence: TGTGCCAGCAGTCCGATACAGGGAATGGGTATGAACACTGAAGCTTTCTTT.

The chain joins TRBV2 to TRBJ1-2, with D hard to call. The CDR3 extends over 13 amino acids. Germline assignment: CDR1 SNHLY and CDR2 FYNNEI. Trimming stripped 6 bases from V and 3 bases from J, with 11 bases between. This CDR3 reads CASRRTMDYGYTF. The CDR3 region has the DNA TGTGCCAGCAGGAGAACGATGGACTATGGCTACACCTTC.

The J gene is TRBJ1-2, the V gene TRBV5-1, with D possibly TRBD1 on 6 matching bases. This CDR3 contains 14 residues. V gave up 1 base and J gave up 5 bases, with 12 bases separating them. Germline assignment: CDR1 SGHRS and CDR2 YFSETQ. CDR3 region: CASSLRQGSYGYTF. The CDR3 DNA follows: TGCGCCAGCAGCTTGCGGCAGGGGAGTTATGGCTACACCTTC.

This chain links TRBV19 with TRBJ1-3; unclear D gene. This CDR3 comprises 14 residues. Germline CDR1 reads LNHDA; CDR2 reads SQIVND (reference sequence). Trimming stripped 5 bases from V and 0 bases from J, with 8 bases between. The CDR3 protein is CASSYPNSGNTIYF. The CDR3 nucleotides read TGTGCCAGTAGTTACCCTAACTCTGGAAACACCATATATTTT.

The V and J genes are TRBV5-1 and TRBJ1-5, with TRBD1 matching over 8 bases. This CDR3 region has 13 residues. The V gene's germline CDR1 is SGHRS and CDR2 YFSETQ. Trimming removed 2 bases from V and 7 bases from J; junction bases left unmatched: 2. CDR3 amino acids: CASSFTGGQPQHF. As DNA, the CDR3 is TGCGCCAGCAGCTTTACAGGGGGACAGCCCCAGCATTTT.

The V call is TRBV10-3, the J call TRBJ2-5, with 10 bases identical to TRBD1. The junction had 11 bases not matched to a gene; V was cut back by 5 bases and J by 2 bases. Germline V lookup: CDR1 ENHRY, CDR2 SYGVKD. This CDR3 has 17 residues. The DNA of the CDR3 is TGTGCCATCAGTTTGGACAGGGGGATTGGAGGACAAGAGACCCAGTACTTC. This gives the protein CAISLDRGIGGQETQYF.